Presented here are 18 T cell receptor beta chains from one specimen sequenced in a study of T cells after posttransplantation cyclophosphamide. Assay: immunoSEQ multiplex PCR; the TCRdb copy retains only in-frame clones and omits some. The sample lists about 31,000 clones; under 95% were seen once. Cells defined as naive were viable CD3+CD4+ or CD3+CD8+ and CCR7+CD45RA+CD45RO-CD95-CD27+CD28+. The sequenced sample consisted of naive CD4+ T cells sorted from PBMCs. The receptors shown here come from a woman aged 55-75 years in good health, CMV-negative, and a related stem cell transplant donor.

The chain joins TRBV27 to TRBJ1-2; 7 bases agree with TRBD1. With V trimmed by 6 bases and J by 4 bases, 5 bases remained unmatched. The CDR3 extends over 13 amino acids. Per the germline V gene, CDR1 is MNHEY and CDR2 is SMNVEV (reference sequence). CDR3 region: CASSPRDSYGYTF. Here the CDR3 DNA reads TGTGCCAGCAGCCCCCGGGACAGCTATGGCTACACCTTC.

The sample holds a few counts of this clone. The rearrangement links TRBV6-4 to TRBJ2-2; TRBD2 aligns across 11 bases. Germline CDR1 and CDR2: MRHNA and SNTAGT. The CDR3 totals 15 residues. V was pared by 10 bases and J by 1 base, with 5 bases of the junction left unmatched. The CDR3 bases are TGTGCCACCAAGGGGACTAGCGGGAACACCGGGGAGCTGTTTTTT. Amino acids: CATKGTSGNTGELFF.

The CDR3 is CASSDSKRAGIQETQYF. The CDR3 DNA follows: TGTGCCAGCAGTGACTCAAAGAGAGCGGGCATCCAAGAGACCCAGTACTTC. The chain recombines TRBV6-4 with TRBJ2-5; maybe TRBD2 (6 bases). Looked up from germline, CDR1 is MRHNA and CDR2 is SNTAGT. V was pared by 0 bases and J by 1 base, with 15 bases between. The CDR3 contains 17 residues.

The rearrangement joins TRBV4-3 to TRBJ2-2; possibly TRBD2 for D (5 bases). V dropped 8 bases and J dropped 0 bases, with 13 bases sitting between them. CDR1 is LGHNA, CDR2 YSLEER, per germline. The CDR3 has 15 amino acids. The CDR3 coding sequence is TGCGCCAGCGCGGCGGGCACGGCGAACACCGGGGAGCTGTTTTTT. Encoded protein: CASAAGTANTGELFF.

This clone was observed a handful of times. The chain recombines TRBV2 with TRBJ1-5, with 9 bases matching TRBD1. Germline assignment: CDR1 SNHLY and CDR2 FYNNEI. The CDR3 extends over 14 amino acids. Germline trimming cut 5 bases from V and 6 bases from J; bases unmatched to any gene: 5. The CDR3 DNA reads TGTGCCAGCAGTCTACAGGGGGCGGGTCAGCCCCAGCATTTT. It specifies CASSLQGAGQPQHF.

The J gene is TRBJ2-3, the V gene TRBV28; possible D gene TRBD2, 7 bases. V was pared by 3 bases and J by 2 bases, with 12 bases between. The CDR3 has 15 amino acids. Per germline, CDR1 MDHEN and CDR2 SYDVKM. The CDR3 DNA sequence: TGTGCCAGCAGTTTCGGGGGGCCTTACACAGATACGCAGTATTTT. It codes for CASSFGGPYTDTQYF. Using reference TRBV28 and TRBJ2-3 for the parts outside the CDR3, the full variable domain is DVKVTQSSRYLVKRTGEKVFLECVQDMDHENMFWYRQDPGLGLRLIYFSYDVKMKEKGDIPEGYSVSREKKERFSLILESASTNQTSMYLCASSFGGPYTDTQYFGPGTRLTVL.

This rearrangement joins TRBV2 to TRBJ2-5; possible D gene TRBD2, 5 bases. The V end was cut by 4 bases, the J end by 5 bases, with 20 bases between. This CDR3 has 16 amino acids. CDR1 SNHLY and CDR2 FYNNEI come from the germline V gene. CDR3 loop: CASSVEVVGVRETQYF. The CDR3 DNA follows: TGTGCCAGCAGTGTCGAAGTAGTGGGAGTTCGTGAGACCCAGTACTTC.

The chain links TRBV5-1 to TRBJ1-1, with 8 positions matching TRBD1. With V trimmed by 6 bases and J by 0 bases, 4 bases remained unmatched. Germline loops: CDR1 SGHRS, CDR2 YFSETQ. CDR3 length equals 14 residues. This CDR3 reads CASTRDRLNTEAFF. The CDR3 DNA follows: TGCGCCAGCACTAGGGACAGGTTGAACACTGAAGCTTTCTTT.

The rearrangement links TRBV21-1 to TRBJ2-7; the table gives TRBD2 as D, unverified against the DNA. TRBV21-1 is reported as a pseudogene. The CDR3 totals 10 residues. The CDR3 loop is CASRSGTEYF. In nucleotides, the CDR3 is TGTGCCAGTAGGAGCGGGACCGAGTACTTC.

This clone came up a few times. This chain uses TRBV19 with TRBJ2-6; weak D call: TRBD1 (6 bases). The germline V gene has CDR1 LNHDA and CDR2 SQIVND (reference sequence). Trimming took off 5 bases at V and 2 bases at J, with 13 bases between the two ends. The CDR3 has 16 residues. As DNA, the CDR3 is TGTGCCAGTAGTGCAATACGGGACACTGGGGCCAACGTCCTGACTTTC. Its protein is CASSAIRDTGANVLTF.

This clone was seen a single time. The CDR3: CASSYSGRGAYEQYF. The CDR3 nucleotides are TGTGCCAGCAGTTACTCGGGGCGGGGGGCCTACGAGCAGTACTTC. The gene calls are TRBV6-5 and TRBJ2-5, with 8 positions matching TRBD2. The end of the DNA fits TRBJ2-7 better, so the J call may be wrong. CDR1 and CDR2 (germline): MNHEY, SVGAGI. The CDR3 runs 15 residues.

V and J are TRBV2 and TRBJ2-1, with 8 bases aligning to TRBD2. The V segment lost 5 bases and the J segment 7 bases; nucleotides outside the gene matches: 10. The CDR3 runs to 15 residues. Germline CDR1 is SNHLY and CDR2 is FYNNEI. CDR3 protein: CASSRGGGSRNEQFF. DNA of the CDR3: TGTGCCAGCAGTCGGGGGGGTGGATCGAGAAATGAGCAGTTCTTC.

This rearrangement joins TRBV21-1 to TRBJ2-7; whether TRBD1, the table's D call, matches the DNA was not checked. TRBV21-1 constitutes a pseudogene. The CDR3 is 17 amino acids. CDR3 DNA: TGTGCCAGCAGCAAACGGGTCTCGGACAGGGGGCACCACGAGCAGTACTTC. This gives the protein CASSKRVSDRGHHEQYF.

This clone has only a few counts. V gene TRBV10-2 combines with J gene TRBJ1-4; tentatively, D is TRBD1 (6 bases). V lost 6 bases and J 4 bases, leaving 12 bases between the germline ends. This CDR3 has 14 residues. CDR1 and CDR2 from the germline V gene are WSHSY and SAAADI. The CDR3 nucleotides read TGCGCCAGCAGCGCCGGACAGAATAATGAAAAACTGTTTTTT. This codes for CASSAGQNNEKLFF.

V gene TRBV19 combines with J gene TRBJ1-2; a possible D gene is TRBD1 (6 bases). Germline V gene sequence: CDR1 LNHDA, CDR2 SQIVND (reference sequence). The CDR3 length is 15 residues. Trimming removed 0 bases at V and 5 bases at J, with 13 bases between. The CDR3 loop reads CASSIEDSRKYGYTF. The CDR3 DNA reads as TGTGCCAGTAGTATAGAGGACAGCCGTAAATATGGCTACACCTTC.

This clone came up once. The chain links TRBV5-4 to TRBJ1-2; no definite D call. The germline gives CDR1 SGHNT, CDR2 YYREEE (reference sequence). Deletions cut 0 bases from V and 3 bases from J, with 6 bases between. The CDR3 runs 13 residues. The CDR3 here is CASSLAGDYGYTF. The CDR3 bases are TGTGCCAGCAGCTTGGCAGGTGACTATGGCTACACCTTC.

J is TRBJ2-1 and V is TRBV9; D may be TRBD1 (5 bases). The CDR3 sequence is 13 residues long. The germline gives CDR1 SGDLS, CDR2 YYNGEE. V dropped 0 bases and J dropped 7 bases, with 8 bases sitting between them. This chain's CDR3 is CASSVGGWNEQFF. The CDR3 DNA sequence: TGTGCCAGCAGCGTAGGGGGCTGGAATGAGCAGTTCTTC.

The rearrangement links TRBV28 to TRBJ1-5; D uncertain. Germline assignment: CDR1 MDHEN and CDR2 SYDVKM. The CDR3 sequence is 13 residues long. V lost 8 bases and J lost 7, with 15 bases in between. The CDR3 sequence is CASSGAGEQPQHF. DNA for the CDR3: TGTGCCAGCTCGGGAGCAGGAGAGCAGCCCCAGCATTTT.